These T cell receptor beta chains were read from a single sample in a study of CD8 T cells in Susac syndrome. TCRdb passed the immunoSEQ multiplex PCR reads through MiXCR, listing each CDR3 protein once. The table has more than 110,000 distinct CDR3 sequences, about 94% seen once. What was sequenced was CD8+ T cells from PBMCs. The receptors were sampled from a human donor in good health. CDR3s include the opening cysteine and the closing phenylalanine or tryptophan. Each record gives: CDR3 protein, CDR3 DNA, V gene, clone size, J gene, D gene. A D gene is named only where the DNA matches it firmly. Part of the rows lack a size; the others show once, few, many or a class for expanded clones.

CDR3aa: CSVEDVLYEQYF; CDR3nt: TGCAGCGTTGAAGACGTCCTCTACGAGCAGTACTTC; v_gene: TRBV29-1; abundance: .; j_gene: TRBJ2-7; d_gene: .
CDR3aa: CSVEASVHNEQFF; CDR3nt: TGCAGCGTTGAGGCTAGCGTACACAATGAGCAGTTCTTC; v_gene: TRBV29-1; abundance: once; j_gene: TRBJ2-1; d_gene: .
CDR3aa: CSARVSYQSSYNEQFF; CDR3nt: TGCAGTGCTAGGGTAAGCTACCAGAGCTCCTACAATGAGCAGTTCTTC; v_gene: TRBV20-1; abundance: .; j_gene: TRBJ2-1; d_gene: .
CDR3aa: CASSPGQGGTEAFF; CDR3nt: TGTGCCAGCAGTCCAGGACAGGGAGGCACTGAAGCTTTCTTT; v_gene: TRBV27; abundance: few; j_gene: TRBJ1-1; d_gene: TRBD1
CDR3aa: CASSFEAEAFF; CDR3nt: TGTGCCAGCAGTTTCGAGGCTGAAGCTTTCTTT; v_gene: TRBV2; abundance: .; j_gene: TRBJ1-1; d_gene: .
CDR3aa: CASSQGNQGGGYTF; CDR3nt: TGTGCCAGCAGCCAAGGGAACCAGGGGGGCGGCTACACCTTC; v_gene: TRBV4-2; abundance: .; j_gene: TRBJ1-2; d_gene: TRBD1
CDR3aa: CASGIGTGELFF; CDR3nt: TGTGCCAGCGGGATTGGCACCGGGGAGCTGTTTTTT; v_gene: TRBV12-3/TRBV12-4; abundance: .; j_gene: TRBJ2-2; d_gene: .
CDR3aa: CSARLRGKLYEQYF; CDR3nt: TGCAGTGCTAGACTCCGAGGGAAGCTGTACGAGCAGTACTTC; v_gene: TRBV20-1; abundance: .; j_gene: TRBJ2-7; d_gene: .
CDR3aa: CASSPRQGIYEQYF; CDR3nt: TGTGCCAGCAGTCCACGACAGGGGATTTACGAGCAGTACTTC; v_gene: TRBV28; abundance: .; j_gene: TRBJ2-7; d_gene: TRBD1
CDR3aa: CASSPQSGTQYF; CDR3nt: TGTGCCAGCAGTCCCCAAAGCGGGACCCAGTACTTC; v_gene: TRBV27; abundance: .; j_gene: TRBJ2-5; d_gene: .
CDR3aa: CASSVPGTGATEAFF; CDR3nt: TGTGCCAGCAGCGTTCCCGGGACAGGGGCGACTGAAGCTTTCTTT; v_gene: TRBV6-5; abundance: .; j_gene: TRBJ1-1; d_gene: TRBD1
CDR3aa: CATSGPDLEAFF; CDR3nt: TGTGCCACCAGTGGTCCAGACCTTGAAGCTTTCTTT; v_gene: TRBV24-1; abundance: .; j_gene: TRBJ1-1; d_gene: .
CDR3aa: CSARTTSGTEPADTQYF; CDR3nt: TGCAGTGCTAGAACCACTAGCGGGACAGAGCCGGCAGATACGCAGTATTTT; v_gene: TRBV20-1; abundance: once; j_gene: TRBJ2-3; d_gene: TRBD2
CDR3aa: CASSLGLAGAHEQYF; CDR3nt: TGTGCCAGCAGTTTGGGACTAGCGGGAGCCCACGAGCAGTACTTC; v_gene: TRBV27; abundance: .; j_gene: TRBJ2-7; d_gene: TRBD2
CDR3aa: CASSQGRGHYEQYF; CDR3nt: TGTGCCAGCAGCCAAGGCAGGGGGCACTACGAGCAGTACTTC; v_gene: TRBV3-1; abundance: .; j_gene: TRBJ2-7; d_gene: TRBD1
CDR3aa: CASSLARGGYEQYF; CDR3nt: TGTGCCAGCAGCTTAGCGCGAGGAGGCTACGAGCAGTACTTC; v_gene: TRBV7-9; abundance: .; j_gene: TRBJ2-7; d_gene: .
CDR3aa: CASRDHRGGTGELFF; CDR3nt: TGTGCCAGCAGGGACCACAGGGGAGGGACCGGGGAGCTGTTTTTT; v_gene: TRBV2; abundance: .; j_gene: TRBJ2-2; d_gene: .